These 17 T cell receptor beta chains were all obtained from the same sample, sequenced in a study of control samples from healthy donors and cancer patients. Data came from immunoSEQ multiplex PCR; TCRdb stores just in-frame clones and leaves some out. The table has around 100,000 clones, 92% seen once. Sequencing was performed on blood. The receptors stem from a human donor in good health. The donor label of this sample is uncertain.

V and J are TRBV11-3 and TRBJ2-2; weak D call: TRBD1 (5 bases). V was cut by 4 bases and J by 5 bases, with 8 bases left in between. Germline lookup yields CDR1 SGHNT and CDR2 YENEEA. The CDR3 length is 13 residues. The CDR3 nucleotides are TGTGCCAGCAGCTCACAGGAGACCGGGGAGCTGTTTTTT. Translating it yields CASSSQETGELFF.

The V call is TRBV6-5, the J call TRBJ2-7; D ambiguous. Germline values: CDR1 MNHEY, CDR2 SVGAGI. V lost 2 bases and J 3 bases, leaving 8 bases between the germline ends. The CDR3 length is 13 residues. For the CDR3, the DNA is TGTGCCAGCAGTTACGGGAATTTCTACGAGCAGTACTTC. Translated: CASSYGNFYEQYF.

J is TRBJ1-2 and V is TRBV18; 8 nucleotides line up with TRBD1. The germline CDR1 and CDR2 sequences are KGHSH and LQKENI. There are 18 residues in the CDR3. J lost 7 bases, V lost 3 bases, and 19 bases had no gene match. The CDR3 region is CASSPYGQGEGSFTGYTF. CDR3 nucleotides: TGTGCCAGCTCACCTTATGGACAGGGCGAAGGGAGCTTTACTGGCTACACCTTC. Complete variable domain (other parts from reference TRBV18 and TRBJ1-2): NAGVMQNPRHLVRRRGQEARLRCSPMKGHSHVYWYRQLPEEGLKFMVYLQKENIIDESGMPKERFSAEFPKEGPSILRIQQVVRGDSAAYFCASSPYGQGEGSFTGYTFGSGTRLTVV.

The V and J genes are TRBV14 and TRBJ2-1; D not resolved. This CDR3 has 12 residues. Deletions cut 1 base from V and 10 bases from J, with 8 bases between. Germline V lookup: CDR1 SGHDN, CDR2 FVKESK. CDR3 nucleotide sequence: TGTGCCAGCAGCCAAGGGGCGTGGGAGCAGTTCTTC. Translating gives CASSQGAWEQFF.

The rearrangement uses TRBV28 and TRBJ2-7; TRBD2 matches 8 bases. Germline trimming cut 10 bases from V and 6 bases from J; bases unmatched to any gene: 8. Germline CDR1 MDHEN, CDR2 SYDVKM. This CDR3 has 12 residues. The CDR3 loop is CATTGLASEQYF. CDR3 in DNA: TGTGCCACCACCGGACTAGCAAGCGAGCAGTACTTC. Drawing the rest from reference TRBV28 and TRBJ2-7, the complete variable domain is DVKVTQSSRYLVKRTGEKVFLECVQDMDHENMFWYRQDPGLGLRLIYFSYDVKMKEKGDIPEGYSVSREKKERFSLILESASTNQTSMYLCATTGLASEQYFGPGTRLTVT.

Note on this clone: This sample also contains other DNA sequences that code for the same CDR3. V gene TRBV12-3 or TRBV12-4 combines with J gene TRBJ2-7; no reliable D call. V lost 5 bases and J lost 3, with 5 bases in between. The CDR3 consists of 11 residues. CDR3 protein: CASSTGYEQYF. The CDR3 region has the DNA TGTGCCAGCAGTACCGGCTACGAGCAGTACTTC.

This chain connects TRBV5-1 to TRBJ1-1; TRBD1 agrees at 7 bases. The CDR3 covers 15 residues. The V and J ends lost 3 bases and 1 base, in that order; junction bases with no gene match: 6. Germline CDR1 and CDR2: SGHRS and YFSETQ. This chain's CDR3 is CASSWGTDSNTEAFF. CDR3 nucleotide sequence: TGCGCCAGCAGCTGGGGGACAGACTCGAACACTGAAGCTTTCTTT.

This clone is a singleton in its sample. The chain links TRBV6-5 to TRBJ2-3, with a tentative D call TRBD1 (5 bases). V was clipped by 6 bases and J by 6 bases, with 7 bases between them. Germline CDR1 and CDR2: MNHEY and SVGAGI. This CDR3 contains 11 residues. The DNA of the CDR3 is TGTGCCAGCAGCAAGGGGGATACGCAGTATTTT. It specifies CASSKGDTQYF.

The J gene is TRBJ1-2, the V gene TRBV19, with D possibly matching TRBD1 (5 bases). The V end was cut by 3 bases, the J end by 0 bases, with 17 bases between. The CDR3 is 17 residues long. Germline assignment: CDR1 LNHDA and CDR2 SQIVND (reference sequence). This CDR3 is CASSIRADTLSNYGYTF. CDR3 DNA: TGTGCCAGTAGTATTAGGGCGGACACACTTTCTAACTATGGCTACACCTTC.

This chain joins TRBV3-1 (or the pseudogene TRBV3-2) and TRBJ2-5; 9 bases align to TRBD1. V gave up 5 bases and J gave up 4 bases; unmatched junction bases: 11. Germline V gene data show CDR1 as LGHDT and CDR2 as YNNKEL (reference sequence). CDR3 length equals 16 residues. The CDR3 protein is CASSYTGTGTVETQYF. As DNA, the CDR3 is TGTGCCAGCAGCTACACCGGGACAGGGACCGTAGAGACCCAGTACTTC.

The chain joins TRBV5-1 to TRBJ1-1; D remains ambiguous. The length of the CDR3 is 11 residues. Germline CDR1 and CDR2: SGHRS and YFSETQ. Trimming took off 0 bases at V and 11 bases at J, with 8 bases between the two ends. CDR3 sequence reads: CASSLGAQAFF. The CDR3 DNA sequence: TGCGCCAGCAGCTTGGGGGCCCAGGCTTTCTTT.

On this clone: At one boundary the junction diverges from the germline segment, which might be a read error. The chain links TRBV6-6 to TRBJ2-1; 7 nucleotides agree with TRBD2. Germline V gives CDR1 MNHNY, CDR2 SVGAGI (reference sequence). This CDR3 has 13 residues. The CDR3 loop reads CASSYRDYNGQFF. CDR3 in DNA: TGTGCCAGCAGTTACCGGGACTACAATGGGCAGTTCTTC.

The chain recombines TRBV6-2 or TRBV6-3 with TRBJ2-7; no clear D gene. The CDR3 runs to 12 residues. The germline gives CDR1 MNHEY, CDR2 SVGEGT. V dropped 4 bases and J dropped 5 bases, with 9 bases sitting between them. The DNA for the CDR3 is TGTGCCAGCAGTTTCCCGACTGACGAGCAGTACTTC. Amino acids: CASSFPTDEQYF.

The chain is built from TRBV10-1 and TRBJ2-1; 7 nucleotides line up with TRBD1. Germline CDR1 is WNHNN and CDR2 is SYGVQD (reference sequence). Germline trimming cut 5 bases from V and 0 bases from J; bases unmatched to any gene: 7. The CDR3 has 16 amino acids. Written as DNA, the CDR3 is TGCGCCAGCAGTCGGGACAGCCTTCTCTCCTACAATGAGCAGTTCTTC. The encoded protein is CASSRDSLLSYNEQFF.

The chain employs TRBV2 and TRBJ1-1; 8 nucleotides agree with TRBD1. Germline V gene sequence: CDR1 SNHLY, CDR2 FYNNEI. The J segment lost 4 bases and the V segment lost 7 bases, leaving 8 bases of the junction unmatched. The CDR3 spans 14 residues. The CDR3 loop is CASITGGWGTEAFF. Written as DNA, the CDR3 is TGTGCCAGCATAACAGGGGGTTGGGGCACTGAAGCTTTCTTT.

The genes are TRBV12-5 and TRBJ1-2; D is unclear. The V and J ends lost 2 bases and 6 bases respectively, with 16 bases between them. Looked up from germline, CDR1 is LGHNT and CDR2 is FRNRAP. The CDR3 consists of 15 residues. In DNA form, the CDR3 reads TGTGCTAGTGGTTTGTCAGGAAGCCAGTTGAATGGCTACACCTTC. This gives the protein CASGLSGSQLNGYTF.

CDR3 sequence reads: CASSQDSRRSNTGELFF. DNA of the CDR3: TGTGCCAGCAGCCAAGATAGTAGGCGTTCTAACACCGGGGAGCTGTTTTTT. This chain links TRBV3-1 (or the pseudogene TRBV3-2) with TRBJ2-2, with D unresolved. This CDR3 comprises 17 residues. Trimming took off 0 bases at V and 2 bases at J, with 13 bases between the two ends. The germline V gene has CDR1 LGHDT and CDR2 YNNKEL (reference sequence).